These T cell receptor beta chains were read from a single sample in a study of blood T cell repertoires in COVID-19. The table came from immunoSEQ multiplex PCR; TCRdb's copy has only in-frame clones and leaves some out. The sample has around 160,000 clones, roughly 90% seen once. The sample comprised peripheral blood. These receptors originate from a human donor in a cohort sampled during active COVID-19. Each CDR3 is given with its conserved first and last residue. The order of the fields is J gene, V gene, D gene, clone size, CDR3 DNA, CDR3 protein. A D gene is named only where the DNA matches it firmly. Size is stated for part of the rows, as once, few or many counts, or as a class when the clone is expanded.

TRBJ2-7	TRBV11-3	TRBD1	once	TGTGCCAGCAGCTTAGATCCGGGACAGGGGCGGTACGAGCAGTACTTC	CASSLDPGQGRYEQYF
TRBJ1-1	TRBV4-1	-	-	TGCGCCAGCAGCCAGTCAAACACTGAAGCTTTCTTT	CASSQSNTEAFF
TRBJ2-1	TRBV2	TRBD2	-	TGTGCCAGTCTTAAAGAGCGGGTAGCGGGAGACAACAATGAGCAGTTCTTC	CASLKERVAGDNNEQFF
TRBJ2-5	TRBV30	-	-	TGTGCCTGGAGTGTTGGGGGGACCCAAGAGACCCAGTACTTC	CAWSVGGTQETQYF
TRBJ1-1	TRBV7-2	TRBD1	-	TGTGCCAGCACCGATAGGGCGGCAGGGGGACTGAACACTGAAGCTTTCTTT	CASTDRAAGGLNTEAFF
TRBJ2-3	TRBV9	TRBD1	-	TGTGCCAGCAGCTACGGGACAGGGGTTGATACGCAGTATTTT	CASSYGTGVDTQYF
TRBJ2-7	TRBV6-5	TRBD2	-	TGTGCCAGCAAGTTCGCGGGAGCTTCCTACGAGCAGTACTTC	CASKFAGASYEQYF
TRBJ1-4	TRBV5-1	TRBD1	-	TGCGCCAGCAGCCCCGGGACAGGGAGTGAAAAACTGTTTTTT	CASSPGTGSEKLFF
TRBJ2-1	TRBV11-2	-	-	TGTGCCAGCAGACTCGACAGTTACAATGAGCAGTTCTTC	CASRLDSYNEQFF
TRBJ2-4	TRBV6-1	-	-	TGTGCCAGCAGTGACCACAGGGGGGGCTCGGCCAAAAACATTCAGTACTTC	CASSDHRGGSAKNIQYF
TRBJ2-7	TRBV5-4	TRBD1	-	TGTGCCAGCAGCTTGAACGGACAGGGGGTCGGGGAGCAGTACTTC	CASSLNGQGVGEQYF
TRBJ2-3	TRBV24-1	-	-	TGTGCCACCAGTGATAGGAGGGGGGGCCAAGATACGCAGTATTTT	CATSDRRGGQDTQYF
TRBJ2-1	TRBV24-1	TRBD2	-	TGTGCCACCAGTTCTTTCCCCCCCGGGGGGGGAGCTGGATCCTACAATGAGCAGTTCTTC	CATSSFPPGGGAGSYNEQFF
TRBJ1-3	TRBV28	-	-	TGTGCCAGCAGCAATTACGGGGCAGGGGAAGGAAACACCATATATTTT	CASSNYGAGEGNTIYF
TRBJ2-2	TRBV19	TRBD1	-	TGTGCCAGTAGTCCAAGGACAGGGGGCGACACCGGGGAGCTGTTTTTT	CASSPRTGGDTGELFF
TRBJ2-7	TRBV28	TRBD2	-	TGTGCCAGCAGTTCGGGACTAGGGACCTACGAGCAGTACTTC	CASSSGLGTYEQYF
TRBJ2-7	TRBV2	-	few	TGTGCCAGCGGCCGGGACATCCTTGTCGAGCAGTACTTC	CASGRDILVEQYF
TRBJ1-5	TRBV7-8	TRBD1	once	TGTGCCAGCAGCCCGACAGGGGGCCTCTATCAGCCCCAGCATTTT	CASSPTGGLYQPQHF
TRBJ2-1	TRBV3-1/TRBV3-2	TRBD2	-	TGTGCCAGCAGCCAGGGACTAGCCTACAATGAGCAGTTCTTC	CASSQGLAYNEQFF
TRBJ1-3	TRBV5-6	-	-	TGTGCCAGCAGCTTGGTAGAAACTGGAAACACCATATATTTT	CASSLVETGNTIYF
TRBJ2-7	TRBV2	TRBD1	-	TGTGCCAGCAGGGGACAGAGATACGAGCAGTACTTC	CASRGQRYEQYF
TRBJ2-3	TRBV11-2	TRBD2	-	TGTGCCAGCAGCTTAGTGAGCGGGAGTGGCACAGATACGCAGTATTTT	CASSLVSGSGTDTQYF
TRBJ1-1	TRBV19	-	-	TGTGCCAGTAGTTCAACAGGGAACACTGAAGCTTTCTTT	CASSSTGNTEAFF
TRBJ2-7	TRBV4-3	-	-	TGCGCCAGCAGCCACCCCGGGGTTAGCTCCTACGAGCAGTACTTC	CASSHPGVSSYEQYF
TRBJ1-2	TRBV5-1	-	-	TGCGCCAGCAGCACGGGTGGAGGCTATGGCTACACCTTC	CASSTGGGYGYTF